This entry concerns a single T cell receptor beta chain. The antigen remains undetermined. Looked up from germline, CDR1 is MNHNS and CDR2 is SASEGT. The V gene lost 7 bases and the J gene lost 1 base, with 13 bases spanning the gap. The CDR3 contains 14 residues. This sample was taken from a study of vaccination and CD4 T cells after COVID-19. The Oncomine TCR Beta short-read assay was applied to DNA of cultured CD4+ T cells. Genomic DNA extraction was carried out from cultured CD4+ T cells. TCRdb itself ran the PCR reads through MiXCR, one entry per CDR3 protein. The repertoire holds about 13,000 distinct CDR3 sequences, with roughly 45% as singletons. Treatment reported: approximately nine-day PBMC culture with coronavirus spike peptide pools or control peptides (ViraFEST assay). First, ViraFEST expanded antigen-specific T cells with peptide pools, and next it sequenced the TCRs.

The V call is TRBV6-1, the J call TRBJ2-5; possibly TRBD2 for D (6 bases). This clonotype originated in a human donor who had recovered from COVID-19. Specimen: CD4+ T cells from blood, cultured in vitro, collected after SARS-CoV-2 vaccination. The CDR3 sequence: CASKQAGTQETQYF. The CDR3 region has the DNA TGTGCCAGCAAGCAGGCGGGGACCCAAGAGACCCAGTACTTC.